The T cell receptor delta chain under discussion was sequenced for a study of gamma-delta chains in newborns, infants, children. Study information: Microbial exposure reportedly drives polyclonal innate γδ T cell expansion after birth.

TCRdb reprocessed the reads using CATT. The sample lists roughly 2,000 delta-chain clones, less than 2% occurring once. Germline-derived CDR1 and CDR2 are TSWWSYY and QGS. This CDR3 region has 20 residues. This clone was counted between two and nine times. TCRdb's protein for this DNA is that of a much larger clone and differs from the translation at residue 18, likely a read error; the protein shown is the DNA translation. The chain is built from TRDV1 and TRDJ1, with D possibly matching TRDD2 (9 bases). This clonotype was sampled from a child who was a newborn, infant or young child, either healthy, febrile or measles-vaccinated (not recorded which). Sequencing used blood. The CDR3 reads CALGAGIRRPSYGDTHKPIF. Written as DNA, the CDR3 is TGTGCTCTTGGGGCAGGGATCAGAAGGCCTTCCTACGGGGATACTCATAAACCCATCTTT.